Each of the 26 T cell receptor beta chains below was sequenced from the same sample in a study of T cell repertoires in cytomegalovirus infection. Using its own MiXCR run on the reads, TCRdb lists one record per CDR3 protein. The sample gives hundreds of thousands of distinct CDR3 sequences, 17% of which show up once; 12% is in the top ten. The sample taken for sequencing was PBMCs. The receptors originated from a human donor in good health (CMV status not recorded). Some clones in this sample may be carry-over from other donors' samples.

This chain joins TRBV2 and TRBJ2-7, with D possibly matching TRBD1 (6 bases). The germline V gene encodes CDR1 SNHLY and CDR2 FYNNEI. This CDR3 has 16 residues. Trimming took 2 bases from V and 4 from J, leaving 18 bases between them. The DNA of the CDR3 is TGTGCCAGCAGTGAACTGGGGGCCGTTCGTTCTTACGAGCAGTACTTC. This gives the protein CASSELGAVRSYEQYF. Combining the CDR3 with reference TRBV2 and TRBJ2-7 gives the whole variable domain EPEVTQTPSHQVTQMGQEVILRCVPISNHLYFYWYRQILGQKVEFLVSFYNNEISEKSEIFDDQFSVERPDGSNFTLKIRSTKLEDSAMYFCASSELGAVRSYEQYFGPGTRLTVT.

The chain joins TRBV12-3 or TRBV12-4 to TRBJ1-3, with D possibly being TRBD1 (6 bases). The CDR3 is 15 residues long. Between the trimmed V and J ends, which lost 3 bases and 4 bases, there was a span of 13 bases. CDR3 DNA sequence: TGTGCCAGCAGTTTTGACAGGACGTTAGGAAACACCATATATTTT. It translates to CASSFDRTLGNTIYF.

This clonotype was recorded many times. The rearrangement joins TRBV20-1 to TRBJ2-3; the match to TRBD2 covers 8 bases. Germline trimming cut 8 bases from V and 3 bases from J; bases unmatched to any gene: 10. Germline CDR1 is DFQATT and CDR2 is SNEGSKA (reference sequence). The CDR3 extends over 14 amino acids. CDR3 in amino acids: CSTQGTRITDTQYF. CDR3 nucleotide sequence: TGCAGTACCCAGGGGACTAGAATAACAGATACGCAGTATTTT.

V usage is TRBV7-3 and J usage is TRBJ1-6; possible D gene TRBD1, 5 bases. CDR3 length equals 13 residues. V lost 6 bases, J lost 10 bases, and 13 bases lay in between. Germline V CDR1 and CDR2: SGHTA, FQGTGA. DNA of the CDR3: TGTGCCAGCAGGATAGGGGCAGGGTCACCCCTCCACTTT. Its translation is CASRIGAGSPLHF.

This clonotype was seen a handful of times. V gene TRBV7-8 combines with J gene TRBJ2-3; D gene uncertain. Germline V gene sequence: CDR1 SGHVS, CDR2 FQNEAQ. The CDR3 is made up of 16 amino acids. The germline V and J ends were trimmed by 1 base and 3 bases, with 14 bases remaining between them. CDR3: CASSLVGLVGTDTQYF. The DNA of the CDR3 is TGTGCCAGCAGCTTAGTAGGATTGGTAGGGACAGATACGCAGTATTTT.

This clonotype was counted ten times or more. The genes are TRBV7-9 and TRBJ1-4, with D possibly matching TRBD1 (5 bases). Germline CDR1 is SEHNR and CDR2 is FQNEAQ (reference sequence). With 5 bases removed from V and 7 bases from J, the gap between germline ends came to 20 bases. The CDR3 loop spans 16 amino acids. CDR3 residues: CASSQGNVQEGEKLFF. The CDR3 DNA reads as TGTGCCAGCAGCCAGGGAAACGTGCAGGAAGGTGAAAAACTGTTTTTT.

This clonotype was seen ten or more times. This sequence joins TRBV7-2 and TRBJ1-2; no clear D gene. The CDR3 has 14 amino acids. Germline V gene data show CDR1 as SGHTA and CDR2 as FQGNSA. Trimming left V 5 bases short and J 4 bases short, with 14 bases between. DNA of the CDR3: TGTGCCAGCAGCAAAGACAACACGGTCTATGGCTACACCTTC. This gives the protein CASSKDNTVYGYTF.

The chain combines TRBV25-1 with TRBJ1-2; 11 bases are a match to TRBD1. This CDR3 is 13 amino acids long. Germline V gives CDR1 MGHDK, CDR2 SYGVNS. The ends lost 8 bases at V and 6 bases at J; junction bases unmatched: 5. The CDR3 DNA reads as TGTGCCAGCGGACAGGGGGCCGGGGATGGCTACACCTTC. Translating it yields CASGQGAGDGYTF.

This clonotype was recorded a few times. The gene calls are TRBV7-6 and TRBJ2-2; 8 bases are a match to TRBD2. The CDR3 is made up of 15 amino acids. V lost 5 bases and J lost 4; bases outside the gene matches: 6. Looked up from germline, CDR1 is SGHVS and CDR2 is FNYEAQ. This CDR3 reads CASSQGLAGTGELFF. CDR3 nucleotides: TGTGCCAGCAGCCAGGGGCTAGCGGGCACCGGGGAGCTGTTTTTT.

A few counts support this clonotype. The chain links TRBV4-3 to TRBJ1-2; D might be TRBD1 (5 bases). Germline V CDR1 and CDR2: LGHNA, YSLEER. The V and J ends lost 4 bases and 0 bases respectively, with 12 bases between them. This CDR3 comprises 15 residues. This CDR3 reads CASSLIAGANYGYTF. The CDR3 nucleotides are TGCGCCAGCAGCCTAATTGCGGGGGCTAACTATGGCTACACCTTC.

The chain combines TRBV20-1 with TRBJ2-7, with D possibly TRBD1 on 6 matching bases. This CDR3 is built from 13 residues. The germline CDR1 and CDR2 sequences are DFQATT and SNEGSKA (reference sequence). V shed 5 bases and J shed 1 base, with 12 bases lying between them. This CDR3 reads CSAPRQASYEQYF. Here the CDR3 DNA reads TGCAGTGCTCCTAGACAGGCGTCCTACGAGCAGTACTTC.

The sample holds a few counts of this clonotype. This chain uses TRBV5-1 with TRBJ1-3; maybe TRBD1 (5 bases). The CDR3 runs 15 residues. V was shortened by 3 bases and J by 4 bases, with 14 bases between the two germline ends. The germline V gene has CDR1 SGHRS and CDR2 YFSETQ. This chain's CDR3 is CASSYEGSEGNTIYF. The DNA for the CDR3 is TGCGCCAGCAGCTACGAGGGGTCGGAAGGAAACACCATATATTTT. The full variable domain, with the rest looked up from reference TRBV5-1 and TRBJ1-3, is KAGVTQTPRYLIKTRGQQVTLSCSPISGHRSVSWYQQTPGQGLQFLFEYFSETQRNKGNFPGRFSGRQFSNSRSEMNVSTLELGDSALYLCASSYEGSEGNTIYFGEGSWLTVV.

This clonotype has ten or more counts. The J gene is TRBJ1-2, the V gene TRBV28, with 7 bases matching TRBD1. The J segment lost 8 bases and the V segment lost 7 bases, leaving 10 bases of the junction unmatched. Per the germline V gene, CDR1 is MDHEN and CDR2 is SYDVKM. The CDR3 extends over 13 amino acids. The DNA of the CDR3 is TGTGCCAGCACCACCGGGACAGTGAGGGGCTACACCTTC. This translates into CASTTGTVRGYTF.

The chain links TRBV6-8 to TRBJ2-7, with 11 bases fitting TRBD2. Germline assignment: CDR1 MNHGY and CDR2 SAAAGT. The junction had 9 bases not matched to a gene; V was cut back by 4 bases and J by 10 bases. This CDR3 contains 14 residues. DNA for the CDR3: TGTGCCAGCAGTTCTGAAATAGCGGGGGGGCGCCAGTACTTC. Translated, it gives CASSSEIAGGRQYF.

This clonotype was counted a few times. The CDR3: CASSVGSTGYTF. The DNA for the CDR3 is TGTGCCAGCAGTGTGGGTTCCACGGGCTACACCTTC. This chain connects TRBV2 to TRBJ1-2; D is uncertain. V dropped 4 bases and J dropped 8 bases, with 11 bases sitting between them. Looked up from germline, CDR1 is SNHLY and CDR2 is FYNNEI. The CDR3 runs 12 residues.

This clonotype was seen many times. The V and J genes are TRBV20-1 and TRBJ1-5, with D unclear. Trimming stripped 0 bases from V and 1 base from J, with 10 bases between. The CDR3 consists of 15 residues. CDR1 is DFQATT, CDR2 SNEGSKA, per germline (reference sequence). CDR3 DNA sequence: TGCAGTGCTAGAGATGACGGGAGAAGCAATCAGCCCCAGCATTTT. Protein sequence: CSARDDGRSNQPQHF.

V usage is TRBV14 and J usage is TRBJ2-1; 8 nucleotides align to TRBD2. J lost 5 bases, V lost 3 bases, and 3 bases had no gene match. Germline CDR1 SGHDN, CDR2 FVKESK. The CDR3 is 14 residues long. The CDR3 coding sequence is TGTGCCAGCAGCCACCTAGCGGGCGACAATGAGCAGTTCTTC. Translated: CASSHLAGDNEQFF.

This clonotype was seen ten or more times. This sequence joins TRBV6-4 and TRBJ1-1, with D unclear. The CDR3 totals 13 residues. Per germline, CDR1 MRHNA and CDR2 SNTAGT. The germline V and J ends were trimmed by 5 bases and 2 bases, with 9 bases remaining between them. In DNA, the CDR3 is TGTGCCAGCAGTTCGGTTGCTAACACTGAAGCTTTCTTT. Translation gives CASSSVANTEAFF.

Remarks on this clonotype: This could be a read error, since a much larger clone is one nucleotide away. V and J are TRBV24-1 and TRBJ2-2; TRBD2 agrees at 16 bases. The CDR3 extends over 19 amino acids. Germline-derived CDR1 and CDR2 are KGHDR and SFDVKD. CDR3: CATSDPGTSGGVNTGERFF. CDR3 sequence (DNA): TGTGCCACCAGTGATCCCGGGACTAGCGGGGGGGTCAACACCGGGGAGCGGTTTTTT.

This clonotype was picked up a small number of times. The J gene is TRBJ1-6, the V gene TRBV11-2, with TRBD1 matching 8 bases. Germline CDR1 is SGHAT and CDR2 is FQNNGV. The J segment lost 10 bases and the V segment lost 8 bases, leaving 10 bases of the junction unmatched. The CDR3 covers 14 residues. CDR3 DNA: TGTGCCAGCGGATTGGCAGGGGGCTTCTCACCCCTCCACTTT. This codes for CASGLAGGFSPLHF.

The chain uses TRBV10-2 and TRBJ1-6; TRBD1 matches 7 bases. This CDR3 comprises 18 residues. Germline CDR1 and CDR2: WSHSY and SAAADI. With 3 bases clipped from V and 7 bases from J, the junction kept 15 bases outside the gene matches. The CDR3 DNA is TGCGCCAGCAGTGACCCAACTAAGAGACAGGGAAGAAATTCACCCCTCCACTTT. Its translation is CASSDPTKRQGRNSPLHF.

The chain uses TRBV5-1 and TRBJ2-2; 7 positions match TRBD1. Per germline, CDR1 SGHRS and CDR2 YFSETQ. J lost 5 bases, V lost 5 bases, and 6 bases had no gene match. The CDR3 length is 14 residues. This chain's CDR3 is CASRGDSSTGELFF. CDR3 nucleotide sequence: TGCGCCAGCAGGGGGGACAGCTCGACCGGGGAGCTGTTTTTT.

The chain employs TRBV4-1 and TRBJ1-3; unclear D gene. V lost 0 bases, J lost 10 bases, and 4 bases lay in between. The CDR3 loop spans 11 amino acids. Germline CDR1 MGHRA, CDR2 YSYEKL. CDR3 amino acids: CASSQDSTIYF. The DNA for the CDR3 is TGCGCCAGCAGCCAAGATTCGACCATATATTTT.

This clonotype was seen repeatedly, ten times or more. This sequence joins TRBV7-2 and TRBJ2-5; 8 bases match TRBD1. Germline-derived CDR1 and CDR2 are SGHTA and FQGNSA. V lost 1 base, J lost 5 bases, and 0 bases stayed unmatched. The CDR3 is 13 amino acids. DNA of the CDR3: TGTGCCAGCAGCTTAGGGACAGGGGAGACCCAGTACTTC. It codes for CASSLGTGETQYF.

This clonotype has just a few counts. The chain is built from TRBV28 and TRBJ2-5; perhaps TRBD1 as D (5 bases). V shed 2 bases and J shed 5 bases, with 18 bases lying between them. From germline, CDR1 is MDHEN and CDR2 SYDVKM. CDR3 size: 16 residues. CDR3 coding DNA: TGTGCCAGCAGTTTACCCGGACATCGGGCTCAGGAGACCCAGTACTTC. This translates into CASSLPGHRAQETQYF.

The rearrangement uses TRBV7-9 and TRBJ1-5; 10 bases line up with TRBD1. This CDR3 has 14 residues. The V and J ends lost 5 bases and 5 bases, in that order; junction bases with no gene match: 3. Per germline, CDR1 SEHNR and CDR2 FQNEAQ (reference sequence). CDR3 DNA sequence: TGTGCCAGCAGCCAAGGGACAGGGGATCAGCCCCAGCATTTT. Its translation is CASSQGTGDQPQHF.